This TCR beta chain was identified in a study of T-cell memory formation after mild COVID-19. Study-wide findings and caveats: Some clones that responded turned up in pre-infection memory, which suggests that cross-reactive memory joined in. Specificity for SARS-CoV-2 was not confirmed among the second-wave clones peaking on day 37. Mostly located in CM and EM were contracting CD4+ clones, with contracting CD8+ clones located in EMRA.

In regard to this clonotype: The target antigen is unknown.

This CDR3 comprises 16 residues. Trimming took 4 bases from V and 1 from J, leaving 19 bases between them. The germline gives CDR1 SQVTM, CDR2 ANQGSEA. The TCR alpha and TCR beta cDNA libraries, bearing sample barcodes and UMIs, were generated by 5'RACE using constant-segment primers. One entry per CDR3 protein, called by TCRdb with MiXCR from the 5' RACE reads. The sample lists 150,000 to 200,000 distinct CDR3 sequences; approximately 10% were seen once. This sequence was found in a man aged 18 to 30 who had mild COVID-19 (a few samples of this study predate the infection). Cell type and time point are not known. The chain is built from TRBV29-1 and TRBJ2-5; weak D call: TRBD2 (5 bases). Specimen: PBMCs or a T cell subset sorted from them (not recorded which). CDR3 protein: CSVGRNRLSTQETQYF. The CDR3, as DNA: TGCAGCGTTGGGAGGAACAGACTCTCTACCCAAGAGACCCAGTACTTC.